What follows are 2 T cell receptor beta chains derived from one specimen sequenced in a study of shared clonotypes between healthy human individuals. Sequencing was performed with immunoSEQ multiplex PCR; in TCRdb, only in-frame clones are kept and a portion is missing. Of over 850,000 clones in the sample, around 78% were seen once. Sequencing was carried out using memory CD4+ T cells from PBMCs. Described subset: CD45RA-negative fraction. Source of these receptors: a man between 18 and 29 years old in good health. Some clones in this sample may be carry-over from other donors' samples.

This clone has a single count. This CDR3 reads CAISRSEETQYF. DNA for the CDR3: TGTGCCATCAGTAGATCAGAAGAGACCCAGTACTTC. The chain joins TRBV10-3 to TRBJ2-5; D is undetermined. CDR1 is ENHRY and CDR2 is SYGVKD in the germline V gene. The V end was cut by 5 bases, the J end by 3 bases, with 7 bases between. This CDR3 has 12 amino acids.

In DNA form, the CDR3 reads TGTGCCAGCAGCCCCGAGGGGACAGACTATGGCTACACCTTC. Encoded protein: CASSPEGTDYGYTF. This chain uses TRBV5-5 with TRBJ1-2; 7 bases fit TRBD1. In germline, CDR1 is SGHKS, CDR2 YYEKEE (reference sequence). The CDR3 covers 14 residues. V shed 4 bases, J shed 3 bases, and the junction held 6 bases outside the gene matches.